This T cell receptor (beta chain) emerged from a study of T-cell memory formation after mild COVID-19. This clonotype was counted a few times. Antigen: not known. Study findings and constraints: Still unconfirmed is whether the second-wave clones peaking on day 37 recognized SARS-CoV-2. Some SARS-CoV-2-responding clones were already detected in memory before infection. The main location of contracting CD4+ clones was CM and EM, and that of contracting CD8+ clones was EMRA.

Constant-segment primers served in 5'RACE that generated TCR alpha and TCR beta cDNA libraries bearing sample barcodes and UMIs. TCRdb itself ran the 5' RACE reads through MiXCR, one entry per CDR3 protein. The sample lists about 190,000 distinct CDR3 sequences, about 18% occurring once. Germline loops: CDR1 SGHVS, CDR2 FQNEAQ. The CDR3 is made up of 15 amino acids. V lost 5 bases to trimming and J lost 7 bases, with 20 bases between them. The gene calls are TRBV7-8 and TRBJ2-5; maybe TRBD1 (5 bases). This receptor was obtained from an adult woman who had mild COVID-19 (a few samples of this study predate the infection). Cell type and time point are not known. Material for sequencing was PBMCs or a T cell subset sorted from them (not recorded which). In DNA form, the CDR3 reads TGTGCCAGCAGCCTTCTGACAGTACCAGGAGCGACCCAGTACTTC. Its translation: CASSLLTVPGATQYF.